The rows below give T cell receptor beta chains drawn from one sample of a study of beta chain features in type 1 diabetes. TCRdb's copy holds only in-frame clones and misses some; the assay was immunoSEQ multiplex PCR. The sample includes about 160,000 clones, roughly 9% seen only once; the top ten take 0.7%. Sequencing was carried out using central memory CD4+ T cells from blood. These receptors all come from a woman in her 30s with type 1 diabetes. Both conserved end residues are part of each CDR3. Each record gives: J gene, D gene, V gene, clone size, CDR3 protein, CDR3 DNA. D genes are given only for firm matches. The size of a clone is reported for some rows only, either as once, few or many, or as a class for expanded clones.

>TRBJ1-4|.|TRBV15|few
CATKRGQNEKLFF
TGTGCCACCAAGCGCGGGCAGAATGAAAAACTGTTTTTT
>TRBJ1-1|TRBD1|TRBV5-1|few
CASSQNRGTEAFF
TGCGCCAGCAGCCAGAACAGGGGCACTGAAGCTTTCTTT
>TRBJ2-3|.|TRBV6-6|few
CASSYQGGTQYF
TGTGCCAGCAGTTACCAGGGGGGTACGCAGTATTTT
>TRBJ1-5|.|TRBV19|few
CASSMRSGRGQPQHF
TGTGCCAGTAGTATGAGGTCCGGACGGGGTCAGCCCCAGCATTTT
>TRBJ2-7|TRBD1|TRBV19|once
CASSTQGQGYEQYF
TGTGCCAGTAGTACCCAGGGACAGGGCTACGAGCAGTACTTC
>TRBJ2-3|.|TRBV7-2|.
CASSFGSANRADTQYF
TGTGCCAGCAGCTTTGGGTCAGCCAATCGGGCAGATACGCAGTATTTT
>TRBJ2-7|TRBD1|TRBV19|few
CASTDRDEQYF
TGTGCCAGTACCGACAGGGACGAGCAGTACTTC
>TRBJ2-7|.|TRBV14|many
CASSRRGSYEQYF
TGTGCCAGCAGCCGCAGGGGATCCTACGAGCAGTACTTC
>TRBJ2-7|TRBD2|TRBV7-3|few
CASSSTSGSHEQYF
TGTGCCAGCAGCTCCACTAGCGGGAGCCACGAGCAGTACTTC
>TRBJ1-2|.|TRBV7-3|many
CASSQTGVDGYTF
TGTGCCAGCAGCCAGACAGGAGTGGATGGCTACACCTTC
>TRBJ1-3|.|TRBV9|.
CASSPESSGNTIYF
TGTGCCAGCAGTCCGGAGAGCTCTGGAAACACCATATATTTT
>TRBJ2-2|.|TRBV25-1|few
CASSEYSTTGELFF
TGTGCCAGCAGTGAATATTCCACAACCGGGGAGCTGTTTTTT
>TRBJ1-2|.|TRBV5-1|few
CASKDDPSNGYTF
TGCGCCAGCAAGGATGATCCTAGTAATGGCTACACCTTC
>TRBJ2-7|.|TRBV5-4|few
CASSRNPGLGTYEQYF
TGTGCCAGCAGCAGGAACCCGGGACTCGGAACCTACGAGCAGTACTTC
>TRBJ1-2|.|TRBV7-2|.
CASSPWRQINYGYTF
TGTGCCAGCAGCCCCTGGCGGCAAATTAACTATGGCTACACCTTC
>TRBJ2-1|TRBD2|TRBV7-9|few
CASSARTSGVYNEQFF
TGTGCCAGCAGCGCACGGACTAGCGGGGTTTACAATGAGCAGTTCTTC
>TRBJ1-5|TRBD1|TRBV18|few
CASSLDRANQPQHF
TGTGCCAGCTCACTGGACAGGGCTAATCAGCCCCAGCATTTT
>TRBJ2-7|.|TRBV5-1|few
CASRNRPGSGEQYF
TGCGCCAGCAGGAACCGCCCAGGTAGCGGCGAGCAGTACTTC
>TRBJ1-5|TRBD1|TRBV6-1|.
CASSVRTGGNQPQHF
TGTGCCAGCAGTGTACGGACAGGGGGCAATCAGCCCCAGCATTTT
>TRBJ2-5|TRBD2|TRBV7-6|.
CASSISGSALKTQYF
TGTGCCAGCAGCATTAGCGGGAGCGCGTTGAAGACCCAGTACTTC
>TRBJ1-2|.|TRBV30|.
CAWSRTGIYGYTF
TGTGCCTGGAGTAGAACAGGGATCTATGGCTACACCTTC
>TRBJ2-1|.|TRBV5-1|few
CASSLGGRSYNEQFF
TGCGCCAGCAGCTTGGGCGGGCGCTCCTACAATGAGCAGTTCTTC
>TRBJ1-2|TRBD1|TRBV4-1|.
CASSQPPPGQSYGYTF
TGCGCCAGCAGCCAACCCCCTCCGGGACAGAGCTATGGCTACACCTTC
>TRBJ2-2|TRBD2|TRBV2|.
CASSEGLANTGELFF
TGTGCCAGCAGTGAGGGACTAGCGAACACCGGGGAGCTGTTTTTT
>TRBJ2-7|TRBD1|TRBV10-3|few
CAISEGKGAVPHEQYF
TGTGCCATCAGTGAGGGGAAGGGGGCGGTCCCCCACGAGCAGTACTTC
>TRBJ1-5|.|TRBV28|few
CASSLGTGWNQPQHF
TGTGCCAGCAGTTTAGGAACAGGATGGAATCAGCCCCAGCATTTT
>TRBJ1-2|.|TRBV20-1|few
CSARERYGYTF
TGCAGTGCTAGAGAACGGTATGGCTACACCTTC
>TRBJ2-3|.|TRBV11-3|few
CASSYWGGGADTQYF
TGTGCCAGCAGCTATTGGGGAGGGGGGGCCGATACGCAGTATTTT
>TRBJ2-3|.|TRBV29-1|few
CSVTGPAGTDTQYF
TGCAGCGTAACAGGGCCTGCCGGCACAGATACGCAGTATTTT
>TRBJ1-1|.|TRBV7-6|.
CASSPRSNTEAFF
TGTGCCAGCAGCCCCCGGTCGAACACTGAAGCTTTCTTT
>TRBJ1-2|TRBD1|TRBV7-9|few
CASSLQGDVLGYTF
TGTGCCAGCAGCTTGCAGGGGGACGTCCTGGGCTACACCTTC
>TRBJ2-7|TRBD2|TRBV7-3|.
CASSLSLAGVHEQYF
TGTGCCAGCAGCTTAAGTCTAGCGGGAGTCCACGAGCAGTACTTC
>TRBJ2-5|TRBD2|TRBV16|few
CASSQSGLAGAHREQYF
TGTGCCAGCAGCCAATCGGGACTAGCGGGAGCCCATAGGGAGCAGTACTTC
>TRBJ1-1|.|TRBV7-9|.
CASSLDVLGGFF
TGTGCCAGCAGCTTGGATGTTCTGGGGGGTTTCTTT
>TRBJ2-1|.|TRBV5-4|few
CASSRTADNEQFF
TGTGCCAGCAGCCGGACAGCTGACAATGAGCAGTTCTTC
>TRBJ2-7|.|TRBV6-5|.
CASSPGTSRYEQYF
TGTGCCAGCAGCCCCGGGACTTCTCGTTACGAGCAGTACTTC
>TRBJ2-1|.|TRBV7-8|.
CASSLTSGATYNEQFF
TGTGCCAGCAGCTTAACATCGGGAGCAACCTACAATGAGCAGTTCTTC